This is a list of T cell receptor beta chains from one sample in a study of T cell changes during pregnancy in multiple sclerosis. This table comes from immunoSEQ multiplex PCR, and its TCRdb copy is limited to in-frame clones, with some not included. The sample includes under 80,000 clones, 85% to 95% of them seen just once. The sample here was CD4+ T cells from peripheral blood mononuclear cells, taken in the second trimester of pregnancy. The receptors here all came from a female donor with multiple sclerosis, enrolled in a pregnancy study. CDR3s leave out the opening cysteine and the closing phenylalanine or tryptophan. Each record gives: J gene, V gene, D gene, CDR3 protein. The D gene is left open where the match is weak.

J gene: TRBJ2-7; V gene: TRBV29-1; D gene: TRBD1; CDR3 protein: STRTGGKAYEQY
J gene: TRBJ2-3; V gene: TRBV5-1; D gene: TRBD2; CDR3 protein: ASRLAGLTDTQY
J gene: TRBJ2-1; V gene: TRBV19; D gene: TRBD2; CDR3 protein: ASSVLAGGHTGEQF
J gene: TRBJ1-3; V gene: TRBV5-1; D gene: -; CDR3 protein: ASSAGDTASGNTIY
J gene: TRBJ1-5; V gene: TRBV18; D gene: TRBD1; CDR3 protein: ASSLQGKGNNQPQH
J gene: TRBJ2-5; V gene: TRBV7-2; D gene: TRBD2; CDR3 protein: ASSLARLAGRQETQY
J gene: TRBJ1-5; V gene: TRBV19; D gene: -; CDR3 protein: ASSRFLDQPQH
J gene: TRBJ2-2; V gene: TRBV4-3; D gene: TRBD2; CDR3 protein: ASSPRLAGGRTGELF
J gene: TRBJ1-4; V gene: TRBV6-1; D gene: -; CDR3 protein: ASEDRTFEEKLF
J gene: TRBJ2-6; V gene: TRBV18; D gene: TRBD2; CDR3 protein: ASSPLSAGVPGANVLT
J gene: TRBJ2-7; V gene: TRBV11-3; D gene: -; CDR3 protein: ASSSSYEQY
J gene: TRBJ1-1; V gene: TRBV6-5; D gene: TRBD1; CDR3 protein: ASRQFGQAEAF
J gene: TRBJ1-2; V gene: TRBV18; D gene: -; CDR3 protein: ASSPVTGTAYGYT
J gene: TRBJ2-3; V gene: TRBV19; D gene: TRBD2; CDR3 protein: ASRTSGGTTDTQY
J gene: TRBJ1-1; V gene: TRBV29-1; D gene: -; CDR3 protein: SVHAGVSAGNTEAF
J gene: TRBJ2-3; V gene: TRBV29-1; D gene: TRBD1; CDR3 protein: SVVGDRIGPDTQY
J gene: TRBJ2-1; V gene: TRBV5-6; D gene: TRBD2; CDR3 protein: ASSYGTSGGPNEQF
J gene: TRBJ2-5; V gene: TRBV7-3; D gene: TRBD1; CDR3 protein: ASSSGGFVGETQY
J gene: TRBJ2-7; V gene: TRBV6-1; D gene: TRBD2; CDR3 protein: ASSSSGRSYEQY
J gene: TRBJ1-5; V gene: TRBV7-3; D gene: -; CDR3 protein: ASSLSFGAGAGNQPQH
J gene: TRBJ2-3; V gene: TRBV7-4; D gene: TRBD1; CDR3 protein: ASSGQEWTGTDTQY
J gene: TRBJ2-1; V gene: TRBV7-2; D gene: TRBD2; CDR3 protein: ASSLSLAGSSSYNEQF
J gene: TRBJ2-5; V gene: TRBV6-1; D gene: TRBD1; CDR3 protein: ASSLTGARYQY
J gene: TRBJ2-7; V gene: TRBV27; D gene: TRBD2; CDR3 protein: ASSPYLTSGNSYEQY
J gene: TRBJ2-4; V gene: TRBV7-8; D gene: -; CDR3 protein: ASSSFTGTLAKNIQY
J gene: TRBJ2-2; V gene: TRBV7-3; D gene: TRBD2; CDR3 protein: ASRLAANTGELF
J gene: TRBJ2-7; V gene: TRBV7-9; D gene: -; CDR3 protein: ASSFSQGDSYEQY
J gene: TRBJ2-2; V gene: TRBV4-3; D gene: -; CDR3 protein: ASSQEFSGANTGELF
J gene: TRBJ1-2; V gene: TRBV9; D gene: -; CDR3 protein: ASGGGYGYT
J gene: TRBJ1-2; V gene: TRBV19; D gene: -; CDR3 protein: ASSTPQGRRRYT
J gene: TRBJ1-1; V gene: TRBV11-3; D gene: -; CDR3 protein: ASSLGTRPGAF
J gene: TRBJ1-1; V gene: TRBV7-2; D gene: -; CDR3 protein: ASSSHMNTEAF
J gene: TRBJ2-7; V gene: TRBV5-1; D gene: TRBD1; CDR3 protein: ASSLPGGFGYEQY
J gene: TRBJ2-1; V gene: TRBV6-6; D gene: TRBD2; CDR3 protein: ASTPPGLASEQF
J gene: TRBJ2-2; V gene: TRBV15; D gene: -; CDR3 protein: ATSRGGRGRNTGELF
J gene: TRBJ1-5; V gene: TRBV4-1; D gene: TRBD1; CDR3 protein: ASQQRGQIFEPQH
J gene: TRBJ1-2; V gene: TRBV5-6; D gene: -; CDR3 protein: ASSRPGAGLDYGYT
J gene: TRBJ2-1; V gene: TRBV2; D gene: TRBD2; CDR3 protein: ASSVRLAGYNEQF
J gene: TRBJ2-3; V gene: TRBV27; D gene: TRBD2; CDR3 protein: ASSQGLAGSPWEPDTQY
J gene: TRBJ2-7; V gene: TRBV7-2; D gene: TRBD2; CDR3 protein: ASGREAGGPHEQY
J gene: TRBJ1-4; V gene: TRBV19; D gene: TRBD1; CDR3 protein: ASSIARGRGEKLF
J gene: TRBJ2-3; V gene: TRBV7-2; D gene: TRBD1; CDR3 protein: ASSLSRGTGADTQY
J gene: TRBJ1-1; V gene: TRBV19; D gene: TRBD1; CDR3 protein: ASKTGVQNTEAF
J gene: TRBJ2-3; V gene: TRBV7-9; D gene: TRBD1; CDR3 protein: ASVLGQLTDTQY